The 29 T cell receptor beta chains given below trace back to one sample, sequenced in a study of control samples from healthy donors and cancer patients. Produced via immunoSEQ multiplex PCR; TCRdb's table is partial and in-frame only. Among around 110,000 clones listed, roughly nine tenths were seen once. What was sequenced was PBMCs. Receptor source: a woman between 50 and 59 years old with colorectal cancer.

The CDR3 region is CAITSDSSGTYLEGYTF. CDR3 in DNA: TGTGCCATCACCTCAGACTCTTCCGGGACCTACCTCGAGGGCTACACCTTC. This chain uses TRBV10-3 with TRBJ1-2; maybe TRBD1 (5 bases). V lost 7 bases to trimming and J lost 8 bases, with 29 bases between them. The CDR3 has 17 residues. Germline V gene sequence: CDR1 ENHRY, CDR2 SYGVKD.

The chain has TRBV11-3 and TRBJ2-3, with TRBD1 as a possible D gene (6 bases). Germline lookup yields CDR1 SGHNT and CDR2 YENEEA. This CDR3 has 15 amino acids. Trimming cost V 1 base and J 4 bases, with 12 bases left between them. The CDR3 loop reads CASSLGLTGADTQYF. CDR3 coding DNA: TGTGCCAGCAGCTTAGGGTTGACAGGTGCAGATACGCAGTATTTT.

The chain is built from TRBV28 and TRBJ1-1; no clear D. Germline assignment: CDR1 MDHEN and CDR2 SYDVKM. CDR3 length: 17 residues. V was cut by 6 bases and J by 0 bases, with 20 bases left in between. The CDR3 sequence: CASRLGSGSPMNTEAFF. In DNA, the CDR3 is TGTGCCAGCAGACTGGGCAGCGGATCACCCATGAACACTGAAGCTTTCTTT.

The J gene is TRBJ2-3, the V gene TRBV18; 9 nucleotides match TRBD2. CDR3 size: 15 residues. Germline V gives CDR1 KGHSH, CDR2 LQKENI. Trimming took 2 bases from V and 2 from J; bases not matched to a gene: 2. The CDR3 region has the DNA TGTGCCAGCTCACCAGCGGGGGGGCCCACAGATACGCAGTATTTT. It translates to CASSPAGGPTDTQYF.

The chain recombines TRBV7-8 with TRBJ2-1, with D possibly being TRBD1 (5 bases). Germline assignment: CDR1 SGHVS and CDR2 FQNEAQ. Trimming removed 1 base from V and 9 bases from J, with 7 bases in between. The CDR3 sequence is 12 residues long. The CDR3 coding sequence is TGTGCCAGCAGCTTAGTAGGGGTTGAGCAGTTCTTC. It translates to CASSLVGVEQFF.

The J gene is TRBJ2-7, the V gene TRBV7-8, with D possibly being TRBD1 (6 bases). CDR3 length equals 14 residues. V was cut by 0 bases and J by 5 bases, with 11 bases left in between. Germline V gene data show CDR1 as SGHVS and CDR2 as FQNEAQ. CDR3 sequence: CASSLAGAGDEQYF. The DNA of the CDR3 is TGTGCCAGCAGCTTAGCTGGGGCAGGGGACGAGCAGTACTTC.

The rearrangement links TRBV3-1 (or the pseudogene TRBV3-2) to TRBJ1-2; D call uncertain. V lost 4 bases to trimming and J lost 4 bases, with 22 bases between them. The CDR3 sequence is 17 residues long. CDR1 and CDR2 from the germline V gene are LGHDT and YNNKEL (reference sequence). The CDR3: CASSPNGLGGRGYGYTF. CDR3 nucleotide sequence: TGTGCCAGCAGCCCTAACGGATTGGGAGGGAGAGGCTATGGCTACACCTTC.

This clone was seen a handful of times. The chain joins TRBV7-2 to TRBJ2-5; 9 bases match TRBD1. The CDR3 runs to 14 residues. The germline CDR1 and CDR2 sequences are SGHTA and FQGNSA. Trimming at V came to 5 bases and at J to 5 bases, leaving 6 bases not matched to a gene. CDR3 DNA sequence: TGTGCCAGCAGCGCGGACAGGGGAGGGGAGACCCAGTACTTC. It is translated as CASSADRGGETQYF.

CDR3 loop: CASSSRIRTGDEKLFF. CDR3 sequence (DNA): TGTGCCAGCAGCTCCCGAATTAGGACAGGGGATGAAAAACTGTTTTTT. The chain is built from TRBV11-2 and TRBJ1-4; 9 nucleotides line up with TRBD1. V was pared by 4 bases and J by 6 bases, with 9 bases of the junction left unmatched. Germline CDR1 reads SGHAT; CDR2 reads FQNNGV. The CDR3 has 16 residues.

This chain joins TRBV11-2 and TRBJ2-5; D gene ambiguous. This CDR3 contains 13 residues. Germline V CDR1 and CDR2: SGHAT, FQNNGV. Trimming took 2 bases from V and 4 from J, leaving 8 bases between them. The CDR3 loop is CASSLSRRETQYF. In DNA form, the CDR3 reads TGTGCCAGCAGCTTAAGCCGGCGAGAGACCCAGTACTTC.

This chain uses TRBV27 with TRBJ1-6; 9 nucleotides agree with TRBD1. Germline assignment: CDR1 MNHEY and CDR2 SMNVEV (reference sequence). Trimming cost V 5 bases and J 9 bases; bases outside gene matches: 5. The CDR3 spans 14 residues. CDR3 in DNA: TGTGCCAGCAGTCAAGGACAGGGGATTTCACCCCTCCACTTT. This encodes CASSQGQGISPLHF.

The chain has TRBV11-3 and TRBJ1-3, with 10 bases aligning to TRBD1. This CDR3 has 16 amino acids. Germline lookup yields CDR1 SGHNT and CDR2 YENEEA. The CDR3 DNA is TGTCTACGAGGGGGACAGGGGTATAGCTCTGGAAACACCATATATTTT. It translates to CLRGGQGYSSGNTIYF.

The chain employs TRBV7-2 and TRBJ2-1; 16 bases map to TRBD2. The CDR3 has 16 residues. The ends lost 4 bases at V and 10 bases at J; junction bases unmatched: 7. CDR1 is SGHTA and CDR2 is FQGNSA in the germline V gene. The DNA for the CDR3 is TGTGCCAGCAGCTGGTCCGGGACTAGCGGGGGGGGCGAGCAGTTCTTC. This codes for CASSWSGTSGGGEQFF.

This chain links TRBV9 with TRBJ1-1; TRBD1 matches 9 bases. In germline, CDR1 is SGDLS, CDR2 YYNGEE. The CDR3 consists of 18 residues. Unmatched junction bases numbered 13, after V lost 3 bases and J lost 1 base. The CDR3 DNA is TGTGCCAGCAGCGCCGGACAGGGGCATAATATTGCGAACACTGAAGCTTTCTTT. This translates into CASSAGQGHNIANTEAFF.

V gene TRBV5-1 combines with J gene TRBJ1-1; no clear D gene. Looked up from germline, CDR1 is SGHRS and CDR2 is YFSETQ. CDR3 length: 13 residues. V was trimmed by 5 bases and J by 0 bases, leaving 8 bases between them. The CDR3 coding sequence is TGCGCCAGCAGGGTCCTAATGAACACTGAAGCTTTCTTT. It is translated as CASRVLMNTEAFF.

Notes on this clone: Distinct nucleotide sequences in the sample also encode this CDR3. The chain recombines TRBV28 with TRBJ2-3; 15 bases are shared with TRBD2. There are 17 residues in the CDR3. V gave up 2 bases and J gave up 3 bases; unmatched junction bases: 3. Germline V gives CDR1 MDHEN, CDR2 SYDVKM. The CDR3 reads CASSLGGLAGGTDTQYF. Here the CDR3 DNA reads TGTGCCAGCAGTTTAGGAGGACTAGCGGGAGGGACAGATACGCAGTATTTT.

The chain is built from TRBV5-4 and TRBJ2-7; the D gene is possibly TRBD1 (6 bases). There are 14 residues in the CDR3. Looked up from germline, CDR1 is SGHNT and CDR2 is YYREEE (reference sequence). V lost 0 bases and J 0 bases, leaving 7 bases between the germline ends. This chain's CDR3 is CASSLDRVSYEQYF. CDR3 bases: TGTGCCAGCAGCTTGGACAGGGTCTCCTACGAGCAGTACTTC. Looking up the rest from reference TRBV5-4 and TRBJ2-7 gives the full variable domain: ETGVTQSPTHLIKTRGQQVTLRCSSQSGHNTVSWYQQALGQGPQFIFQYYREEENGRGNFPPRFSGLQFPNYSSELNVNALELDDSALYLCASSLDRVSYEQYFGPGTRLTVT.

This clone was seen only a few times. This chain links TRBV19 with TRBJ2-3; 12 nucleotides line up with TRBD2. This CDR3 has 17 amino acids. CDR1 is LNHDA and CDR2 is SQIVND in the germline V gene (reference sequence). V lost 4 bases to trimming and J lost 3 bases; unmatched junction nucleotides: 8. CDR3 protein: CASSTLDGLAGTDTQYF. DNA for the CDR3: TGTGCCAGTAGTACGCTGGACGGACTAGCGGGGACAGATACGCAGTATTTT.

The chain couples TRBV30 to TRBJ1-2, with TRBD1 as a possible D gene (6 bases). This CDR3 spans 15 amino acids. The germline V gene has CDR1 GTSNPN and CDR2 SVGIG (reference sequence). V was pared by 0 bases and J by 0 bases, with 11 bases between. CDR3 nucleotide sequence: TGTGCCTGGAGTGTTAGTGGGGGCCCTAACTATGGCTACACCTTC. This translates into CAWSVSGGPNYGYTF.

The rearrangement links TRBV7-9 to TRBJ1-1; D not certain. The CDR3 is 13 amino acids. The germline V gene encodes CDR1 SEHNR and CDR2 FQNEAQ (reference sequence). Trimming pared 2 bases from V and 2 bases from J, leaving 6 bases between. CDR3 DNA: TGTGCCAGCAGCTTACTGGGAAACACTGAAGCTTTCTTT. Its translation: CASSLLGNTEAFF.

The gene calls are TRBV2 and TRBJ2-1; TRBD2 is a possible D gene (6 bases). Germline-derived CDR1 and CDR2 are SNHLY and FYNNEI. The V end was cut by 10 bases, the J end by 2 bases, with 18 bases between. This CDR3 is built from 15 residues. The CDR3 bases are TGTGCCACCCCGACTAGGAGGAGGGCCTACAATGAGCAGTTCTTC. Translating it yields CATPTRRRAYNEQFF.

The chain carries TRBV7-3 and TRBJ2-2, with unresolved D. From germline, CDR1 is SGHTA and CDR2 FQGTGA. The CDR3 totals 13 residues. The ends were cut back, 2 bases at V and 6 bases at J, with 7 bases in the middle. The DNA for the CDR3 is TGTGCCAGCAGCTTACCCCGAGCCGGGGAGCTGTTTTTT. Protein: CASSLPRAGELFF.

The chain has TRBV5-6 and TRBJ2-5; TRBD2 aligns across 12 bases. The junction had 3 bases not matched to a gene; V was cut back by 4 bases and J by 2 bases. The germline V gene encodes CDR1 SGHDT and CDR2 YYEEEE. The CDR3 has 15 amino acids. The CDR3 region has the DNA TGTGCCAGCAGCCACGGACTAGCGGGGCAAGAGACCCAGTACTTC. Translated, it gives CASSHGLAGQETQYF.

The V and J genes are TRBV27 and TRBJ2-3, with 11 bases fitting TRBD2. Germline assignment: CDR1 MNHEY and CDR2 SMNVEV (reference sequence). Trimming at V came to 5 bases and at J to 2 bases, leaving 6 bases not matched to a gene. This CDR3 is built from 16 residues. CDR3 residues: CASSRGLAGSTDTQYF. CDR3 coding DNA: TGTGCCAGCAGTCGTGGACTAGCGGGTTCCACAGATACGCAGTATTTT.

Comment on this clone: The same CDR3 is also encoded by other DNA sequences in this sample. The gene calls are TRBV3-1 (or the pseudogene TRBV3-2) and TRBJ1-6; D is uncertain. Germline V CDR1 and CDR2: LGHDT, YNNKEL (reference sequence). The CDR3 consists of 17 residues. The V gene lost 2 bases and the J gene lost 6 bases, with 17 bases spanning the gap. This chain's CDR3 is CASSQTAFGPTNSPLHF. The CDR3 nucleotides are TGTGCCAGCAGCCAAACGGCTTTTGGCCCTACTAATTCACCCCTCCACTTT.

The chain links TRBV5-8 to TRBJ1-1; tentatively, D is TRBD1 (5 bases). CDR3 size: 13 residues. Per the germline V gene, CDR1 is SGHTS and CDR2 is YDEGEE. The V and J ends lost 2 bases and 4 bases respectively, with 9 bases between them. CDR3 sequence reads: CASSFGGFTEAFF. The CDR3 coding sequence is TGTGCCAGCAGCTTCGGGGGGTTCACTGAAGCTTTCTTT.

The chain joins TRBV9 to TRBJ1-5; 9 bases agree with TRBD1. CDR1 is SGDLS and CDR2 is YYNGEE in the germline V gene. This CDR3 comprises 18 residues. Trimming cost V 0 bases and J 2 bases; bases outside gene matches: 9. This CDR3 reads CASSVVGDRAPGNQPQHF. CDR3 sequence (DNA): TGTGCCAGCAGCGTAGTGGGGGACAGGGCGCCGGGCAATCAGCCCCAGCATTTT.

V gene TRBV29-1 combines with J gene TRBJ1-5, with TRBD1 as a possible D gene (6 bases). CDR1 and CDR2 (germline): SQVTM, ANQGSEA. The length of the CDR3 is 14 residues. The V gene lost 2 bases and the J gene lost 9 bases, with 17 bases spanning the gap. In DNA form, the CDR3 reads TGCAGCGTTGAACACGAAGGTAGGGGGGGGCCCCAGCATTTT. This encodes CSVEHEGRGGPQHF.

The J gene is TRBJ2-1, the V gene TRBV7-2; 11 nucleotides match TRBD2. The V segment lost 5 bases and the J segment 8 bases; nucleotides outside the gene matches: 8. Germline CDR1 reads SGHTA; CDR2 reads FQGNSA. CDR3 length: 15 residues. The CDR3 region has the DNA TGTGCCAGCAGCGCCCGGACTAGCGGGCTATATGAGCAGTTCTTC. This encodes CASSARTSGLYEQFF.